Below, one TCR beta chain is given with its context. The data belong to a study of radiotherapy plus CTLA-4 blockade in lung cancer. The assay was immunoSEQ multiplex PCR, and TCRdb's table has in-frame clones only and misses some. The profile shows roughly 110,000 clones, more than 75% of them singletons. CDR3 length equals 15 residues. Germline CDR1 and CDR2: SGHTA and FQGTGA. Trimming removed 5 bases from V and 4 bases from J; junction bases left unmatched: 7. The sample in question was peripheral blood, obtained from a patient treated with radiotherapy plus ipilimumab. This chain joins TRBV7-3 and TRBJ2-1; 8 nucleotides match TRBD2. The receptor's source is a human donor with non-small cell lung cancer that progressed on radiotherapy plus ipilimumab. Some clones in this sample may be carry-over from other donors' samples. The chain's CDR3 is CASSRGGHLYNEQFF. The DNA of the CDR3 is TGTGCCAGCAGCCGGGGGGGCCACTTATACAATGAGCAGTTCTTC.